These 20 T cell receptor beta chains came from one sample sequenced in a study of blood T cell repertoires in COVID-19. TCRdb keeps only in-frame clones here, not all; method: immunoSEQ multiplex PCR. Of under 300,000 clones listed, about 90% are singletons. Specimen: PBMCs or T cells enriched from blood (not recorded which). The origin of the receptors is a woman younger than 45 with acute COVID-19.

This chain uses TRBV6-5 with TRBJ1-6; tentatively, D is TRBD1 (6 bases). The CDR3 covers 14 residues. Germline values: CDR1 MNHEY, CDR2 SVGAGI. V was cut by 4 bases and J by 8 bases, with 12 bases left in between. CDR3 nucleotide sequence: TGTGCCAGCAGTTCTACACAGGGCCATTCACCCCTCCACTTT. Its translation is CASSSTQGHSPLHF.

The chain's CDR3 is CASSSLAGGYEQYF. The DNA of the CDR3 is TGTGCCAGCAGCTCCCTAGCGGGGGGTTACGAGCAGTACTTC. The genes are TRBV7-2 and TRBJ2-7; 11 positions agree with TRBD2. The germline V gene encodes CDR1 SGHTA and CDR2 FQGNSA. The CDR3 is 14 amino acids. The J segment lost 4 bases and the V segment lost 4 bases, leaving 3 bases of the junction unmatched.

The J gene is TRBJ1-4, the V gene TRBV5-6; 9 nucleotides line up with TRBD1. Per germline, CDR1 SGHDT and CDR2 YYEEEE. Trimming removed 2 bases from V and 5 bases from J; junction bases left unmatched: 4. The CDR3 covers 15 residues. The CDR3 coding sequence is TGTGCCAGCAGCTTAGGGACAGGGCCGAATGAAAAACTGTTTTTT. It specifies CASSLGTGPNEKLFF.

The gene calls are TRBV19 and TRBJ2-3; TRBD2 might be the D (6 bases). The CDR3 totals 14 residues. The germline gives CDR1 LNHDA, CDR2 SQIVND (reference sequence). Trimming cost V 5 bases and J 2 bases, with 11 bases left between them. The CDR3 sequence is CASSGGQYTDTQYF. Written as DNA, the CDR3 is TGTGCCAGTAGTGGAGGGCAGTACACAGATACGCAGTATTTT.

V is TRBV6-5 and J is TRBJ2-3; 9 nucleotides agree with TRBD2. CDR3 length: 15 amino acids. V shed 4 bases, J shed 2 bases, and the junction held 4 bases outside the gene matches. Germline V lookup: CDR1 MNHEY, CDR2 SVGAGI. CDR3 sequence: CASSLGGGVTDTQYF. CDR3 in DNA: TGTGCCAGCAGTTTAGGCGGGGGGGTCACAGATACGCAGTATTTT.

The rearrangement links TRBV3-1 (or the pseudogene TRBV3-2) to TRBJ2-5, with TRBD2 identical over 9 bases. The CDR3 runs 16 residues. Per germline, CDR1 LGHDT and CDR2 YNNKEL (reference sequence). J gave up 5 bases and V 5 bases, and 12 bases lay outside the gene matches. The CDR3 DNA sequence: TGTGCCAGCAGCAAAGGAGGCGCGGGGGGGGAGGAGACCCAGTACTTC. This codes for CASSKGGAGGEETQYF.

J is TRBJ2-5 and V is TRBV3-1 (or the pseudogene TRBV3-2); a weak D match, TRBD1 (6 bases). The CDR3 extends over 14 amino acids. Germline V CDR1 and CDR2: LGHDT, YNNKEL (reference sequence). The V end lost 6 bases, the J end lost 2 bases, and 13 bases lay between the germline ends. The DNA of the CDR3 is TGTGCCAGCAGTATAAACAGGGTACAAGAGACCCAGTACTTC. Translating gives CASSINRVQETQYF.

The V call is TRBV28, the J call TRBJ1-3; D is undetermined. The germline V gene encodes CDR1 MDHEN and CDR2 SYDVKM. The CDR3 has 12 amino acids. V was trimmed by 4 bases and J by 4 bases, leaving 5 bases between them. The CDR3: CASSSRGNTIYF. The CDR3 coding sequence is TGTGCCAGCAGTTCCAGGGGAAACACCATATATTTT.

This chain joins TRBV19 and TRBJ1-6, with TRBD1 matching over 7 bases. The V and J ends lost 6 bases and 4 bases, in that order; junction bases with no gene match: 3. This CDR3 comprises 14 residues. Germline values: CDR1 LNHDA, CDR2 SQIVND (reference sequence). In DNA, the CDR3 is TGTGCCAGTAGCCCGACAGGGTATAATTCACCCCTCCACTTT. It specifies CASSPTGYNSPLHF.

This rearrangement joins TRBV28 to TRBJ2-5; D is perhaps TRBD2 (6 bases). The CDR3 totals 12 residues. The V and J ends lost 8 bases and 4 bases respectively, with 11 bases between them. Germline CDR1 MDHEN, CDR2 SYDVKM. The CDR3, as DNA: TGTGCCAGCTGCGGGGCAGGAGAGACCCAGTACTTC. This encodes CASCGAGETQYF.

The chain has TRBV13 and TRBJ2-7; 13 nucleotides agree with TRBD2. After removal of 4 bases from V and 4 bases from J, the junction contained 7 bases not matched to a gene. The V gene's germline CDR1 is PRHDT and CDR2 FYEKMQ (reference sequence). This CDR3 has 16 residues. The CDR3 spells CASSWGGLAGAYEQYF. The CDR3 DNA sequence: TGTGCCAGCAGCTGGGGAGGACTAGCGGGAGCTTACGAGCAGTACTTC.

V usage is TRBV14 and J usage is TRBJ2-2; TRBD1 might be the D (7 bases). This CDR3 spans 16 amino acids. Germline V gene sequence: CDR1 SGHDN, CDR2 FVKESK. Trimming cost V 0 bases and J 6 bases, with 14 bases left between them. The CDR3, as DNA: TGTGCCAGCAGCCAAGACCGGAGCAGGGGGGCCGGGGAGCTGTTTTTT. This codes for CASSQDRSRGAGELFF.

The chain uses TRBV5-1 and TRBJ1-6; possibly TRBD1 for D (6 bases). CDR1 is SGHRS, CDR2 YFSETQ, per germline. V was cut by 4 bases and J by 10 bases, with 15 bases left in between. The CDR3 consists of 14 residues. The CDR3 coding sequence is TGCGCCAGCAGCCCGGCGACAGGAAAGTCACCCCTCCACTTT. The encoded protein is CASSPATGKSPLHF. The full variable domain, its missing parts supplied by reference TRBV5-1 and TRBJ1-6, is KAGVTQTPRYLIKTRGQQVTLSCSPISGHRSVSWYQQTPGQGLQFLFEYFSETQRNKGNFPGRFSGRQFSNSRSEMNVSTLELGDSALYLCASSPATGKSPLHFGNGTRLTVT.

The chain couples TRBV27 to TRBJ2-1; tentative D call: TRBD1 (6 bases). V lost 6 bases to trimming and J lost 7 bases, with 7 bases between them. Germline CDR1 reads MNHEY; CDR2 reads SMNVEV (reference sequence). The CDR3 is made up of 11 amino acids. CDR3 DNA: TGTGCCAGCAGCAGGGGAAATGAGCAGTTCTTC. It codes for CASSRGNEQFF.

This chain joins TRBV9 and TRBJ2-2; no firm D call. CDR3 size: 13 residues. Germline values: CDR1 SGDLS, CDR2 YYNGEE. Between the trimmed V and J ends, which lost 0 bases and 6 bases, there was a span of 6 bases. CDR3 residues: CASSVDRPGELFF. The CDR3 nucleotides are TGTGCCAGCAGCGTAGATCGTCCCGGGGAGCTGTTTTTT.

The CDR3 loop is CASSLFGSGDEAFF. DNA of the CDR3: TGTGCCAGCAGTTTATTCGGATCGGGGGATGAAGCTTTCTTT. The chain links TRBV28 to TRBJ1-1; weak D call: TRBD1 (5 bases). Germline loops: CDR1 MDHEN, CDR2 SYDVKM. V lost 1 base and J lost 7, with 13 bases in between. CDR3 length: 14 residues.

As regards this clone: The same CDR3 can be traced to other DNA sequences in this sample. This chain joins TRBV12-3 or TRBV12-4 and TRBJ1-1; D unclear. The CDR3 has 13 residues. Trimming removed 0 bases from V and 1 base from J, with 3 bases in between. For the CDR3, the DNA is TGTGCCAGCAGTTTAGCGCGGAACACTGAAGCTTTCTTT. Residues: CASSLARNTEAFF.

The chain has TRBV18 and TRBJ1-6, with TRBD1 matching 12 bases. Losses at the gene ends were 3 bases for V and 10 bases for J; bases not matched to a gene: 10. This CDR3 comprises 17 residues. From germline, CDR1 is KGHSH and CDR2 LQKENI. CDR3 region: CASSPAGTGGLGSPLHF. The CDR3 nucleotides read TGTGCCAGCTCACCGGCCGGGACAGGGGGCCTTGGCTCACCCCTCCACTTT.

This chain links TRBV27 with TRBJ2-7; 8 bases match TRBD1. Trimming took 5 bases from V and 6 from J; bases not matched to a gene: 12. The CDR3 consists of 15 residues. The germline V gene encodes CDR1 MNHEY and CDR2 SMNVEV (reference sequence). This CDR3 reads CASSVQSGTGAEQYF. The CDR3 DNA reads TGTGCCAGCAGTGTCCAATCCGGGACAGGAGCCGAGCAGTACTTC.

The chain carries TRBV11-2 and TRBJ2-5; D not resolved. V was cut by 1 base and J by 2 bases, with 5 bases left in between. The germline CDR1 and CDR2 sequences are SGHAT and FQNNGV. This CDR3 is 13 amino acids long. The CDR3 sequence: CASSLGQQETQYF. CDR3 sequence (DNA): TGTGCCAGCAGCTTAGGCCAGCAAGAGACCCAGTACTTC.